This T cell receptor (beta chain) was documented in a study of T cell changes during pregnancy in multiple sclerosis. The V end was cut by 0 bases, the J end by 0 bases, with 15 bases between. Germline CDR1 reads SGHAT; CDR2 reads FQNNGV. The CDR3 spans 18 residues. Profiled with immunoSEQ multiplex PCR; TCRdb holds only in-frame clones, not every one. The sample gives roughly 48,000 clones, 88% of which show up once; about 1.2% is in the top ten. Sequencing used CD4+ T cells from peripheral blood mononuclear cells, obtained in the second trimester of pregnancy. This TCR was recovered from a female donor with multiple sclerosis, enrolled in a pregnancy study. The chain is built from TRBV11-2 and TRBJ1-3, with D perhaps matching TRBD1 (5 bases). The CDR3 bases are TGTGCCAGCAGCTTAGAGTCGCAGGGTGACATCTCTGGAAACACCATATATTTT. Amino acids: CASSLESQGDISGNTIYF.